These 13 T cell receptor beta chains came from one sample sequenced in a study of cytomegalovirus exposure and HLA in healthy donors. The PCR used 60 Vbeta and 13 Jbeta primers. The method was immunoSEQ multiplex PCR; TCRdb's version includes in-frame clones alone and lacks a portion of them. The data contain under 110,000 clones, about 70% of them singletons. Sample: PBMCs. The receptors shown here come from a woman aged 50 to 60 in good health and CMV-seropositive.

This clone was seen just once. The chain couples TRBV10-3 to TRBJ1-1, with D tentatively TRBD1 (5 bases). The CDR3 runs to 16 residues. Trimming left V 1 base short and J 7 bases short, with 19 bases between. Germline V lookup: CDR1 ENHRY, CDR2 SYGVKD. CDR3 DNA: TGTGCCATCAGTGAGTTCCTGGGAGGAGGGGCAAGTGAAGCTTTCTTT. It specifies CAISEFLGGGASEAFF.

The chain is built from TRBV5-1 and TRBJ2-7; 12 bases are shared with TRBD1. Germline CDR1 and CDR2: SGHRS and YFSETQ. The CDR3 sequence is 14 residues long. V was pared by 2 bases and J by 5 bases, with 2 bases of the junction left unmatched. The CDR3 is CASSFGTGGNEQYF. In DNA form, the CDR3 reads TGCGCCAGCAGCTTCGGGACAGGGGGCAACGAGCAGTACTTC.

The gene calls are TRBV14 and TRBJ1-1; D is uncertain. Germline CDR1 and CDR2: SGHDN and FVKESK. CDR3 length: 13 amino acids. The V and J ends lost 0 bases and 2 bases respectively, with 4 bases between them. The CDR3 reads CASSQESNTEAFF. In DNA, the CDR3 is TGTGCCAGCAGCCAAGAGAGTAACACTGAAGCTTTCTTT.

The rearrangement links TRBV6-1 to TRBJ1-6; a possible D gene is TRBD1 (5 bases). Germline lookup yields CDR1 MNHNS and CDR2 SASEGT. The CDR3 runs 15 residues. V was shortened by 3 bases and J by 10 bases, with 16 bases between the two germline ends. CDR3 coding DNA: TGTGCCAGCAGTGAGATCGGGGGAGTGCGCTCACCCCTCCACTTT. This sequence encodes CASSEIGGVRSPLHF.

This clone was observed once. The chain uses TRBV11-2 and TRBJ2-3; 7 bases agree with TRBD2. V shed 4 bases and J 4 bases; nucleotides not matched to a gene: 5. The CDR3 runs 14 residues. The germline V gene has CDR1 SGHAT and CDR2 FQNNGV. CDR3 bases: TGTGCCAGCAGCTCTGGGAGGGTCGCAGATACGCAGTATTTT. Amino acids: CASSSGRVADTQYF.

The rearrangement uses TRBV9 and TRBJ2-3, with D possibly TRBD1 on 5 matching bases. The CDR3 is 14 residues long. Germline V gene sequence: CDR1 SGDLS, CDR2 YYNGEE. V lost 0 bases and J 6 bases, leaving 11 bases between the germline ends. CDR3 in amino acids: CASSVATRADTQYF. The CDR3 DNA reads TGTGCCAGCAGCGTAGCTACCAGGGCTGATACGCAGTATTTT.

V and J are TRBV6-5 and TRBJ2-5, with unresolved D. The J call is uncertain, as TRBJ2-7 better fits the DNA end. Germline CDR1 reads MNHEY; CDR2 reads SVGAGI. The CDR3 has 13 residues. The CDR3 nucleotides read TGTGCCAGCAGTTACCTCGGGTCCTACGAGCAGTACTTC. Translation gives CASSYLGSYEQYF.

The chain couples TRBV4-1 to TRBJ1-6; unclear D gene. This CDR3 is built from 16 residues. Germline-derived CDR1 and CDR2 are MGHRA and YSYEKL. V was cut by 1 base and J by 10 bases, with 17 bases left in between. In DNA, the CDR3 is TGCGCCAGCAGCCAAGGGACTGTCGGAGATGGGTCACCCCTCCACTTT. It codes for CASSQGTVGDGSPLHF.

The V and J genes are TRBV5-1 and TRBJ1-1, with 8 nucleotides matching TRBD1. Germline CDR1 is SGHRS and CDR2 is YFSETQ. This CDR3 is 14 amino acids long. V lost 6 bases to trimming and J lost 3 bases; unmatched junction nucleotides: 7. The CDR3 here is CASKPQGADTEAFF. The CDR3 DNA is TGCGCCAGCAAACCCCAGGGGGCGGACACTGAAGCTTTCTTT.

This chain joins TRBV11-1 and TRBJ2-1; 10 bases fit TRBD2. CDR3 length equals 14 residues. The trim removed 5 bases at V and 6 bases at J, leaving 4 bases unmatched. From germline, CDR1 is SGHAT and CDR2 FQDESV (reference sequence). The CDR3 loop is CASSPRLAGNEQFF. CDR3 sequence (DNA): TGTGCCAGCAGCCCGCGACTAGCGGGCAATGAGCAGTTCTTC.

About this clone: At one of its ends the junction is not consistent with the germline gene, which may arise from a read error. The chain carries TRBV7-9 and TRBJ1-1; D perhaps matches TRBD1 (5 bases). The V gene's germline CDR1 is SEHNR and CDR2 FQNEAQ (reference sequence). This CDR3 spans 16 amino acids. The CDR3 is CSSSLYEGVGNTEAFF. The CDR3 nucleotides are TGTTCCAGCAGCTTATATGAAGGGGTAGGAAACACTGAAGCTTTCTTT.

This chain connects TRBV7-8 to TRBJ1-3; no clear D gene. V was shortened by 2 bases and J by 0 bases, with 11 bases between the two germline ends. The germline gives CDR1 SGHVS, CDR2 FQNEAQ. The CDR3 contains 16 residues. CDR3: CASSLTVPDSGNTIYF. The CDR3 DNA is TGTGCCAGCAGCTTAACGGTCCCTGACTCTGGAAACACCATATATTTT.

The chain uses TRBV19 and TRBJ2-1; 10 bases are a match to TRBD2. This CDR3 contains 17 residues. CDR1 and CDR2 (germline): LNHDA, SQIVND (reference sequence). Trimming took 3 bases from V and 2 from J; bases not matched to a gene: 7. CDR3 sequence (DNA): TGTGCCAGTAGTATGACTCTAGCGGGGGCCACCTACAATGAGCAGTTCTTC. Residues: CASSMTLAGATYNEQFF.